These 30 T cell receptor beta chains came from one sample sequenced in a study of T cell responses to AZD1222 COVID-19 vaccine. Only in-frame clones appear in the TCRdb table, and some are missing; sequencing was by immunoSEQ multiplex PCR. Altogether 90,000 to 110,000 clones are present, nearly 90% being singletons, with the ten largest covering roughly 18%. This specimen consisted of peripheral blood, obtained on day 0 of AZD1222 vaccination. These TCRs come from an adult in good health.

The CDR3, as DNA: TGTGCCTCCGGGGGGACGAGCTACGAGCAGTACTTC. Translation: CASGGTSYEQYF. This chain uses TRBV7-9 with TRBJ2-7; 7 nucleotides line up with TRBD2. Germline loops: CDR1 SEHNR, CDR2 FQNEAQ (reference sequence). The CDR3 has 12 amino acids. The J segment lost 3 bases and the V segment lost 11 bases, leaving 7 bases of the junction unmatched.

Here the CDR3 DNA reads TGTGCCAGCAGCTCAGCCCCGGGACTAGCGGGAGGTGTCTACAATGAGCAGTTCTTC. Its protein product is CASSSAPGLAGGVYNEQFF. This chain uses TRBV27 with TRBJ2-1, with 15 bases that match TRBD2. The junction had 12 bases not matched to a gene; V was cut back by 6 bases and J by 3 bases. There are 19 residues in the CDR3. Germline CDR1 MNHEY, CDR2 SMNVEV (reference sequence).

This clone was recorded a few times. The rearrangement joins TRBV28 to TRBJ1-5; tentative D call: TRBD1 (5 bases). CDR1 is MDHEN, CDR2 SYDVKM, per germline. With 9 bases removed from V and 2 bases from J, the gap between germline ends came to 14 bases. The CDR3 contains 14 residues. The CDR3 protein is CASMPGGGNQPQHF. Written as DNA, the CDR3 is TGTGCCAGTATGCCCGGAGGGGGCAATCAGCCCCAGCATTTT.

This clone was recorded once. The CDR3 protein is CASRDPGTGTHTEAFF. CDR3 nucleotides: TGTGCCAGCCGGGACCCCGGGACAGGGACCCACACTGAAGCTTTCTTT. The rearrangement joins TRBV5-8 to TRBJ1-1; 9 bases line up with TRBD1. The CDR3 runs to 16 residues. V lost 7 bases, J lost 3 bases, and 13 bases stayed unmatched. Germline loops: CDR1 SGHTS, CDR2 YDEGEE.

This chain uses TRBV23-1 with TRBJ2-6, with D uncertain. TRBV23-1 counts as an open reading frame of uncertain function. The CDR3 length is 14 residues. Trimming took 0 bases from V and 4 from J, leaving 4 bases between them. The CDR3 DNA reads as TGCGCCAGCAGTCAATCGGCCGGGGCCAACGTCCTGACTTTC. This encodes CASSQSAGANVLTF.

The V gene is TRBV1, the J gene TRBJ2-4; TRBD2 is the table's D call and was not checked against the DNA. TRBV1 is a recognized pseudogene. The CDR3 runs to 15 residues. The CDR3 loop reads CTSSHASGTKNIQYF. For the CDR3, the DNA is TGCACCAGCAGCCACGCTAGCGGGACCAAAAACATTCAGTACTTC.

The chain joins TRBV4-2 to TRBJ2-1; 13 nucleotides match TRBD2. Per the germline V gene, CDR1 is LGHNA and CDR2 is YNFKEQ. The J segment lost 0 bases and the V segment lost 4 bases, leaving 12 bases of the junction unmatched. The CDR3 extends over 20 amino acids. The CDR3 here is CASSPALGTSGVSSYNEQFF. Here the CDR3 DNA reads TGTGCCAGCAGCCCGGCCCTTGGGACTAGCGGGGTGAGCTCCTACAATGAGCAGTTCTTC.

The chain has TRBV3-1 (or the pseudogene TRBV3-2) and TRBJ2-1, with a possible D match to TRBD2 (5 bases). CDR3 size: 14 residues. Trimming removed 6 bases from V and 3 bases from J, with 12 bases in between. Germline V gives CDR1 LGHDT, CDR2 YNNKEL (reference sequence). CDR3: CASRISAGYNEQFF. Here the CDR3 DNA reads TGTGCCAGCAGGATCAGTGCGGGCTACAATGAGCAGTTCTTC.

The chain links TRBV4-1 to TRBJ2-7; D perhaps matches TRBD1 (6 bases). Deletions cut 5 bases from V and 0 bases from J, with 11 bases between. The CDR3 has 14 amino acids. Germline CDR1 is MGHRA and CDR2 is YSYEKL. Here the CDR3 reads CASSSWTDSYEQYF. The CDR3 coding sequence is TGCGCCAGCAGCTCCTGGACAGACTCCTACGAGCAGTACTTC.

The chain links TRBV7-2 to TRBJ1-1, with D tentatively TRBD1 (5 bases). Germline V gene data show CDR1 as SGHTA and CDR2 as FQGNSA. The CDR3 length is 17 residues. V lost 5 bases and J lost 4, with 23 bases in between. Here the CDR3 DNA reads TGTGCCAGCAGCCCAAGGGGAGGCCCTCTGATAGGCACTGAAGCTTTCTTT. Its protein product is CASSPRGGPLIGTEAFF.

The gene calls are TRBV21-1 and TRBJ1-4; the table assigns TRBD1, which was not confirmed against the DNA. TRBV21-1 is described as a pseudogene. The CDR3 has 14 amino acids. The CDR3 sequence: CASSKHRVNEKLFF. CDR3 coding DNA: TGTGCCAGCAGCAAGCACAGGGTTAATGAAAAACTGTTTTTT.

V and J are TRBV5-4 and TRBJ2-7; weak D call: TRBD2 (6 bases). There are 15 residues in the CDR3. CDR1 and CDR2 from the germline V gene are SGHNT and YYREEE (reference sequence). V was clipped by 6 bases and J by 1 base, with 17 bases between them. The CDR3 DNA is TGTGCCAGCACCCTGCGGGGAGTACTTTCCTACGAGCAGTACTTC. Translating gives CASTLRGVLSYEQYF.

The V and J genes are TRBV25-1 and TRBJ2-1; D is ambiguous. The CDR3 covers 13 residues. Germline V gene data show CDR1 as MGHDK and CDR2 as SYGVNS. With 5 bases removed from V and 4 bases from J, the gap between germline ends came to 9 bases. DNA of the CDR3: TGTGCCAGCAGTCCCCCAAATTACAATGAGCAGTTCTTC. The encoded protein is CASSPPNYNEQFF.

The chain links TRBV19 to TRBJ1-1, with a tentative D call TRBD1 (6 bases). Trimming pared 6 bases from V and 4 bases from J, leaving 15 bases between. The CDR3 has 14 amino acids. Germline-derived CDR1 and CDR2 are LNHDA and SQIVND (reference sequence). CDR3 nucleotides: TGTGCCAGTAGGATACAGGGTGAGGGCACTGAAGCTTTCTTT. It is translated as CASRIQGEGTEAFF.

This clone appeared a few times. V is TRBV5-1 and J is TRBJ1-5, with 7 nucleotides matching TRBD1. Trimming at V came to 4 bases and at J to 7 bases, leaving 11 bases not matched to a gene. Per the germline V gene, CDR1 is SGHRS and CDR2 is YFSETQ. This CDR3 has 15 amino acids. The CDR3 DNA reads TGCGCCAGCAGCCCCGGACAGGCTTGGAACCAGCCCCAGCATTTT. Translating it yields CASSPGQAWNQPQHF.

Points on this clone: Other DNA sequences in the sample encode the same CDR3. The J gene is TRBJ1-5, the V gene TRBV29-1; D unclear. The CDR3 extends over 12 amino acids. V was pared by 4 bases and J by 0 bases, with 4 bases between. Germline CDR1 SQVTM, CDR2 ANQGSEA. The chain's CDR3 is CSVGGSNQPQHF. Written as DNA, the CDR3 is TGCAGCGTTGGAGGTAGCAATCAGCCCCAGCATTTT.

The chain joins TRBV30 to TRBJ1-6; no clear D. V lost 3 bases and J lost 6, with 12 bases in between. Germline-derived CDR1 and CDR2 are GTSNPN and SVGIG (reference sequence). The CDR3 runs 14 residues. The CDR3 DNA reads TGTGCCTGGAGGGGTCAAGGGTTTAATTCACCCCTCCACTTT. Amino acid sequence: CAWRGQGFNSPLHF.

This rearrangement joins TRBV19 to TRBJ1-1, with D maybe TRBD1 (6 bases). Trimming cost V 1 base and J 6 bases, with 12 bases left between them. The length of the CDR3 is 14 residues. CDR1 is LNHDA and CDR2 is SQIVND in the germline V gene (reference sequence). This CDR3 is CASSIGGGRSEAFF. CDR3 DNA: TGTGCCAGTAGTATAGGAGGGGGGAGGTCTGAAGCTTTCTTT.

The gene calls are TRBV24-1 and TRBJ2-2, with a weak D call TRBD2 (6 bases). Trimming pared 1 base from V and 3 bases from J, leaving 8 bases between. Germline values: CDR1 KGHDR, CDR2 SFDVKD. This CDR3 comprises 15 residues. The CDR3 is CATSDLGGDTGELFF. The CDR3 DNA reads TGTGCCACCAGTGATTTAGGCGGGGACACCGGGGAGCTGTTTTTT.

The chain carries TRBV19 and TRBJ1-2, with D possibly matching TRBD1 (6 bases). CDR1 and CDR2 from the germline V gene are LNHDA and SQIVND (reference sequence). Trimming stripped 5 bases from V and 4 bases from J, with 11 bases between. CDR3 length: 13 residues. The DNA of the CDR3 is TGTGCCAGTAGTCCCAGGGGAGGCTATGGCTACACCTTC. Translated, it gives CASSPRGGYGYTF.

CDR3 DNA sequence: TGTGCCAGCAGCCAAGTTTTGCGGGAGGGCCCACAGTACGTC. Its translation: CASSQVLREGPQYV. The rearrangement joins TRBV3-1 (or the pseudogene TRBV3-2) to TRBJ2-7; 9 bases map to TRBD2. The germline CDR1 and CDR2 sequences are LGHDT and YNNKEL (reference sequence). The CDR3 contains 14 residues. The trim removed 1 base at V and 10 bases at J, leaving 8 bases unmatched.

The CDR3 region is CSGYKQETQYF. As DNA, the CDR3 is TGCAGCGGCTACAAGCAAGAGACCCAGTACTTC. The chain combines TRBV29-1 with TRBJ2-5; D remains ambiguous. In germline, CDR1 is SQVTM, CDR2 ANQGSEA. V lost 7 bases and J lost 2, with 8 bases in between. CDR3 length: 11 amino acids.

This chain links TRBV6-2 or TRBV6-3 with TRBJ1-5; 7 positions agree with TRBD1. There are 15 residues in the CDR3. Germline V CDR1 and CDR2: MNHEY, SVGEGT. The ends lost 2 bases at V and 6 bases at J; junction bases unmatched: 7. The CDR3 DNA sequence: TGTGCCAGCAGTTACCGACAGGGTCTGGGTCAGCCCCAGCATTTT. Translation: CASSYRQGLGQPQHF.

The V call is TRBV19, the J call TRBJ1-5; D not resolved. V was trimmed by 10 bases and J by 1 base, leaving 11 bases between them. CDR1 LNHDA and CDR2 SQIVND come from the germline V gene (reference sequence). The CDR3 totals 13 residues. CDR3 nucleotides: TGTGCCACCGAGGACGGAAGCAATCAGCCCCAGCATTTT. It is translated as CATEDGSNQPQHF.

In nucleotides, the CDR3 is TGTGCCAGTAGGAGAGGGGGGAGTGGGTTGGGCCAGCCCCAGCATTTT. Amino acids: CASRRGGSGLGQPQHF. The chain joins TRBV19 to TRBJ1-5, with D possibly being TRBD1 (6 bases). This CDR3 is 16 amino acids long. Trimming removed 6 bases at V and 7 bases at J, with 22 bases between. Germline V gene sequence: CDR1 LNHDA, CDR2 SQIVND (reference sequence).

The chain carries TRBV11-2 and TRBJ2-1, with D perhaps TRBD2 (5 bases). Germline V gene sequence: CDR1 SGHAT, CDR2 FQNNGV. V gave up 6 bases and J gave up 5 bases, with 14 bases separating them. This CDR3 has 14 amino acids. CDR3 sequence: CASSLFTRDNEQFF. The CDR3 nucleotides read TGTGCCAGCAGTTTATTCACTAGGGACAATGAGCAGTTCTTC.

This clone was seen more than once but under ten times. This chain connects TRBV7-9 to TRBJ1-1, with D hard to call. This CDR3 spans 14 amino acids. Trimming left V 1 base short and J 1 base short, with 7 bases between. Germline V lookup: CDR1 SEHNR, CDR2 FQNEAQ (reference sequence). The CDR3 reads CASSLDLGNTEAFF. The DNA of the CDR3 is TGTGCCAGCAGCTTAGATCTAGGGAACACTGAAGCTTTCTTT.

The chain combines TRBV7-8 with TRBJ2-7; D perhaps matches TRBD1 (5 bases). Per germline, CDR1 SGHVS and CDR2 FQNEAQ. The V end lost 1 base, the J end lost 6 bases, and 13 bases lay between the germline ends. This CDR3 is built from 14 residues. The CDR3 DNA is TGTGCCAGCAGCTTAGTCTTCCAGGGCGGCGAGCAGTACGTC. Protein product: CASSLVFQGGEQYV.

The gene calls are TRBV6-5 and TRBJ2-3; 7 positions match TRBD2. The junction had 3 bases not matched to a gene; V was cut back by 8 bases and J by 4 bases. The CDR3 loop spans 12 amino acids. Germline CDR1 reads MNHEY; CDR2 reads SVGAGI. In DNA form, the CDR3 reads TGTGCCAGCTCTGGGGGGGCAGATACGCAGTATTTT. It is translated as CASSGGADTQYF.

This clone has just one count. V and J are TRBV6-4 and TRBJ2-2; the D gene is possibly TRBD2 (5 bases). The CDR3 loop spans 13 amino acids. Germline V lookup: CDR1 MRHNA, CDR2 SNTAGT. Trimming removed 4 bases from V and 7 bases from J, with 10 bases in between. CDR3: CASSAGVGGELFF. The CDR3 bases are TGTGCCAGCAGTGCCGGGGTTGGCGGGGAGCTGTTTTTT.